This TCR beta chain was sequenced in a study of blood T cell repertoires in COVID-19 (TCRdb year 2020). As for the study more broadly: Samples covering the acute and convalescent phases of COVID-19 were provided by collaborators in the United States, Italy and Spain. Subjects who had been exposed to COVID-19, were actively infected with it, or had recovered from it provided the deeply sampled blood TCRbeta repertoires that made up the dataset. Where HLA class I and class II types were available, the types were taken from metadata supplied by the sample provider, not from assay-based typing. Nearly every sample came with metadata listing a de-identified subject ID, COVID-19 status, age in years and sex. The samples were drawn from two sources: the first 160 participants of the ongoing ImmuneRACE study, and some 1,300 subjects contributed by 6 global collaborators. The repertoires were released in a freely available public database intended as a resource for research on the immune response to SARS-CoV-2. The material from the prospective study consisted of cDNA or gDNA derived from T cells, B-cell-depleted T cells, or PBMCs.

What the research found in general, with its limitations: Clinical and demographic metadata were provided uncurated, with the amount varying by source and participant.

Each collaborating institution followed its own protocols to collect whole blood in K2EDTA tubes. Collaborator samples were shipped for TCRbeta analysis as frozen whole blood, isolated PBMCs, or DNA extracted from either sample type. In regard to this clone: Its antigen is still unknown. The record has no base qualities; no much larger clone is one base away.

TCRbeta CDR3 regions were amplified from genomic DNA using the immunoSEQ Assay, a bias-controlled multiplex PCR. In the source study's methods: Nucleated cell counts per sample were estimated from amplification of reference gene primers within the assay. To quantify the absolute abundance of each unique TCRbeta CDR3 rearrangement, sequence reads were collapsed and filtered. Productive Simpson clonality was computed per sample as the square root of Simpson's diversity index over productive rearrangements. TCRdb holds this immuneACCESS table with in-frame rearrangements only. Some clones are missing; in checked studies, unresolved V genes explain under half, and the rest has no known cause. V and J calls and clone size come straight from that table; D and trimming were deduced from the DNA. The sample table holds roughly 230,000 clones, of which approximately 88% were seen once. In total, the top ten clones hold about 0.65% of the sample.

Sample: peripheral blood. This TCR was sampled from a human donor in a cohort sampled during active COVID-19.

For the CDR3, the sequence is CASSLGLAGALDEQYF. The DNA sequence is TGTGCCAGCAGCTTAGGTTTGGCGGGAGCCTTAGACGAGCAGTACTTC. The chain employs TRBV7-3 and TRBJ2-7, and 7 bases in between align with TRBD2. Here V drops 2 bases and J drops 5 bases, and the junction holds 12 bases not matched to any gene. The CDR3 sequence holds 16 residues, the cysteine and phenylalanine included. The sequence is cut down to CDR3 DNA, 48 bases in frame from base 1. According to the germline V gene, CDR1 reads SGHTA and CDR2 reads FQGTGA.